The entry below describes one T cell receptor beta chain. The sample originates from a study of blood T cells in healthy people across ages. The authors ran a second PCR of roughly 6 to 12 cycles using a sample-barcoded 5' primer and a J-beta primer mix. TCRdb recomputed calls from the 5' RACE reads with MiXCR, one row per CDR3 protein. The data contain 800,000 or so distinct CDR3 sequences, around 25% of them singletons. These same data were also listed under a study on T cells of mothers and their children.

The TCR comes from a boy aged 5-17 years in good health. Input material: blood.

The CDR3 DNA sequence: TGCGCCAGCAGCCGCAACAAGGGCGAGGATACGCAGTATTTT. It encodes CASSRNKGEDTQYF. The chain is built from TRBV4-3 and TRBJ2-3; no definite D call. V was shortened by 4 bases and J by 6 bases, with 14 bases between the two germline ends. Germline CDR1 LGHNA, CDR2 YSLEER. The CDR3 has 14 residues.